The source of this T cell receptor beta chain is a study of blood T cell repertoires in COVID-19. Turning to the study itself: COVID-19 samples collected from the United States, Italy and Spain covered acute and convalescent phases. T cells, B-cell-depleted T cells, or PBMCs supplied cDNA or gDNA.

The CDR3 runs 14 residues. V lost 0 bases and J 2 bases, leaving 8 bases between the germline ends. CDR1 is SGDLS, CDR2 YYNGEE, per germline. The authors' processing: Amplification from reference gene primers served as the basis for estimated nucleated cell counts. Sequenced by immunoSEQ multiplex PCR; TCRdb stores in-frame clones only, minus some. The V and J calls and the clone size are those of that table, but D and trimming were determined from the DNA. The data hold about 200,000 clones, with 70% to 90% observed a single time. Material for sequencing was peripheral blood. The receptor comes from a man between 40 and 49 years old with active or convalescent COVID-19. This rearrangement joins TRBV9 to TRBJ1-1; no reliable D call. CDR3 in amino acids: CASSVDSGNTEAFF. The CDR3 bases are TGTGCCAGCAGCGTAGATTCCGGTAACACTGAAGCTTTCTTT.